One sample yielded the 16 T cell receptor beta chains listed below, sequenced in a study of T cells of healthy individuals. MiXCR, run by TCRdb on the 5' RACE reads, gives a single entry per CDR3 protein. In the table there are just over 40,000 distinct CDR3 sequences, 4% to 5.5% of which are singletons. These receptors were obtained from a human donor in good health.

This clonotype was observed many times. This chain links TRBV6-5 with TRBJ1-2; D is unresolved. Trimming took off 5 bases at V and 8 bases at J, with 21 bases between the two ends. Germline V CDR1 and CDR2: MNHEY, SVGAGI. CDR3 size: 15 residues. The CDR3 DNA follows: TGTGCCAGCAGTCGCACCCCCCAACAACGCATAGGCTACACCTTC. This sequence encodes CASSRTPQQRIGYTF.

In its sample, this clonotype was seen many times. The chain is built from TRBV4-3 and TRBJ2-3; 11 bases line up with TRBD2. Germline loops: CDR1 LGHNA, CDR2 YSLEER. The CDR3 is made up of 16 amino acids. After removal of 5 bases from V and 4 bases from J, the junction contained 8 bases not matched to a gene. The CDR3 loop reads CASSSGLAGGADTQYF. In DNA, the CDR3 is TGCGCCAGCAGCTCCGGCCTAGCGGGAGGTGCAGATACGCAGTATTTT.

This chain links TRBV14 with TRBJ1-2, with a tentative D call TRBD1 (6 bases). The CDR3 loop spans 18 amino acids. Per the germline V gene, CDR1 is SGHDN and CDR2 is FVKESK. V gave up 1 base and J gave up 0 bases, with 18 bases separating them. The CDR3 DNA sequence: TGTGCCAGCAGCCAAGGGAGCCCGTTACAGGGAACTAACTATGGCTACACCTTC. Translation gives CASSQGSPLQGTNYGYTF.

The V gene is TRBV5-6, the J gene TRBJ2-7, with unresolved D. There are 12 residues in the CDR3. Looked up from germline, CDR1 is SGHDT and CDR2 is YYEEEE. V was trimmed by 3 bases and J by 3 bases, leaving 7 bases between them. As DNA, the CDR3 is TGTGCCAGCAGCTCCGGCCACTACGAGCAGTACTTC. It encodes CASSSGHYEQYF. The full variable domain, in which reference TRBV5-6 and TRBJ2-7 provide the parts outside the CDR3, is DAGVTQSPTHLIKTRGQQVTLRCSPKSGHDTVSWYQQALGQGPQFIFQYYEEEERQRGNFPDRFSGHQFPNYSSELNVNALLLGDSALYLCASSSGHYEQYFGPGTRLTVT.

At least ten counts were recorded for this clonotype. This chain links TRBV12-3 or TRBV12-4 with TRBJ2-3, with 7 bases matching TRBD1. With V trimmed by 3 bases and J by 2 bases, 11 bases remained unmatched. This CDR3 region has 17 residues. CDR3 region: CASSLGRGGQLTDTQYF. The DNA of the CDR3 is TGTGCCAGCAGTTTGGGGCGAGGGGGACAGCTCACAGATACGCAGTATTTT.

Only a few counts were recorded for this clonotype. The chain links TRBV29-1 to TRBJ1-3; the D gene is possibly TRBD1 (5 bases). In germline, CDR1 is SQVTM, CDR2 ANQGSEA. The length of the CDR3 is 15 residues. Deletions cut 1 base from V and 2 bases from J, with 12 bases between. CDR3 sequence reads: CSVEGEGRAGNTIYF. Written as DNA, the CDR3 is TGCAGCGTTGAAGGCGAGGGGCGAGCTGGAAACACCATATATTTT.

The genes are TRBV12-3 or TRBV12-4 and TRBJ2-7; D is unresolved. The length of the CDR3 is 15 residues. Trimming shortened V by 3 bases and J by 1 base, and 13 bases separated the two germline ends. As DNA, the CDR3 is TGTGCCAGCAGTTTCGGCCCAGCCCTTTCCTACGAGCAGTACTTC. Encoded protein: CASSFGPALSYEQYF.

This clonotype was picked up a small number of times. This rearrangement joins TRBV28 to TRBJ2-1, with D tentatively TRBD2 (6 bases). The length of the CDR3 is 15 residues. The V end lost 6 bases, the J end lost 2 bases, and 14 bases lay between the germline ends. Germline CDR1 MDHEN, CDR2 SYDVKM. In DNA, the CDR3 is TGTGCCAGCAGACCAGGAGGGAGAGCCTACAATGAGCAGTTCTTC. Translation: CASRPGGRAYNEQFF.

The gene calls are TRBV7-2 and TRBJ2-3; D remains ambiguous. This CDR3 comprises 13 residues. The V end lost 0 bases, the J end lost 5 bases, and 6 bases lay between the germline ends. Germline V gene data show CDR1 as SGHTA and CDR2 as FQGNSA. The CDR3 nucleotides are TGTGCCAGCAGCTTAGCGGGGATAGATACGCAGTATTTT. Amino acids: CASSLAGIDTQYF. Using reference TRBV7-2 and TRBJ2-3 for the parts outside the CDR3, the full variable domain is GAGVSQSPSNKVTEKGKDVELRCDPISGHTALYWYRQSLGQGLEFLIYFQGNSAPDKSGLPSDRFSAERTGGSVSTLTIQRTQQEDSAVYLCASSLAGIDTQYFGPGTRLTVL.

As to this clonotype: The germline gene is not matched at one end of the junction; a read error may be the cause. The V and J genes are TRBV25-1 and TRBJ1-2, with D tentatively TRBD1 (6 bases). The CDR3 runs to 12 residues. Germline CDR1 is MGHDK and CDR2 is SYGVNS. In DNA, the CDR3 is TGTGCCAGCAGGGACAGTGCCTATGGCTACAACTTC. Residues: CASRDSAYGYNF.

This clonotype was picked up many times. The chain carries TRBV29-1 and TRBJ2-1; 10 bases are a match to TRBD2. Germline-derived CDR1 and CDR2 are SQVTM and ANQGSEA. Trimming removed 4 bases from V and 7 bases from J; junction bases left unmatched: 7. The CDR3 covers 14 residues. Here the CDR3 reads CSVGPSGSGNEQFF. CDR3 bases: TGCAGCGTTGGGCCTAGCGGGAGCGGTAATGAGCAGTTCTTC.

This clonotype was recorded at least ten times. The genes are TRBV20-1 and TRBJ1-5, with 7 bases lining up with TRBD1. The CDR3 loop spans 19 amino acids. Germline CDR1 DFQATT, CDR2 SNEGSKA (reference sequence). The junction had 19 bases not matched to a gene; V was cut back by 2 bases and J by 3 bases. The DNA of the CDR3 is TGCAGTGCTAGACCTATAGGAGACAGGGTTTCGGGGATCAATCAGCCCCAGCATTTT. Its translation is CSARPIGDRVSGINQPQHF.

This clonotype has ten or more counts. The chain couples TRBV10-2 to TRBJ1-5; D gene ambiguous. CDR3 length equals 13 residues. The V gene lost 0 bases and the J gene lost 10 bases, with 10 bases spanning the gap. Germline CDR1 reads WSHSY; CDR2 reads SAAADI. CDR3 amino acids: CASSESRRYPQHF. The DNA of the CDR3 is TGCGCCAGCAGTGAGTCGAGACGTTATCCCCAGCATTTT.

J is TRBJ1-1 and V is TRBV3-1; TRBD1 is a possible D gene (5 bases). The germline V gene encodes CDR1 LGHDT and CDR2 YNNKEL (reference sequence). The CDR3 totals 14 residues. V was pared by 1 base and J by 3 bases, with 9 bases between. CDR3 sequence reads: CASSQGQGDTEAFF. The CDR3 DNA is TGTGCCAGCAGCCAAGGGCAGGGAGACACTGAAGCTTTCTTT.

This clonotype is medium-sized within its sample. The chain carries TRBV19 and TRBJ1-1, with a weak D call TRBD1 (6 bases). Germline CDR1 LNHDA, CDR2 SQIVND (reference sequence). Trimming removed 6 bases from V and 4 bases from J, with 18 bases in between. The CDR3 consists of 15 residues. This CDR3 reads CASRNRDDYSTEAFF. In DNA form, the CDR3 reads TGTGCCAGTAGGAACAGGGATGACTATTCCACTGAAGCTTTCTTT. The whole variable domain, filled in from reference TRBV19 and TRBJ1-1, reads DGGITQSPKYLFRKEGQNVTLSCEQNLNHDAMYWYRQDPGQGLRLIYYSQIVNDFQKGDIAEGYSVSREKKESFPLTVTSAQKNPTAFYLCASRNRDDYSTEAFFGQGTRLTVV.

At least ten counts were recorded for this clonotype. J is TRBJ2-1 and V is TRBV7-9; no clear D gene. The V end lost 5 bases, the J end lost 5 bases, and 4 bases lay between the germline ends. CDR1 and CDR2 (germline): SEHNR, FQNEAQ (reference sequence). The CDR3 has 11 amino acids. CDR3 amino acids: CASSANNEQFF. CDR3 in DNA: TGTGCCAGCAGCGCCAACAATGAGCAGTTCTTC.